This T cell receptor beta chain was identified in a study of chemoradiotherapy in HPV16-positive cancers. About the research overall: Candidate HPV-specific T-cell clones and common TCR motifs came from functional assays in a couple of HPV16-positive patients. Study-wide findings and caveats: HPV-responsive T-cell expansion during chemoradiotherapy was linked to improved recurrence-free survival in HPV16-positive patients. Non-HPV-specific T cells did not expand in tumors during treatment, whereas candidate HPV-specific clones and E7-related motifs did.

The table came from immunoSEQ multiplex PCR; TCRdb's copy has only in-frame clones and leaves some out. The sample records thousands of clones, around 78% being singletons. V was cut by 1 base and J by 4 bases, with 16 bases left in between. Germline V gene sequence: CDR1 SEHNR, CDR2 FQNEAQ (reference sequence). The CDR3 is 16 amino acids. A remark on this clone: Its antigen remains unidentified.

Repeated repertoire sampling spanned the course of chemoradiotherapy. This material consisted of tumor tissue, taken from a patient who underwent chemoradiotherapy. This receptor was obtained from a human donor with HPV-associated anogenital cancer. This chain connects TRBV7-9 to TRBJ2-5; tentatively, D is TRBD1 (6 bases). The CDR3 loop reads CASSLDLQGSPETQYF. As DNA, the CDR3 is TGTGCCAGCAGCTTAGACTTGCAGGGGAGTCCAGAGACCCAGTACTTC. Based on the CDR3 plus reference TRBV7-9 and TRBJ2-5, the full variable domain is DTGVSQNPRHKITKRGQNVTFRCDPISEHNRLYWYRQTLGQGPEFLTYFQNEAQLEKSRLLSDRFSAERPKGSFSTLEIQRTEQGDSAMYLCASSLDLQGSPETQYFGPGTRLLVL.